These 28 T cell receptor beta chains were all obtained from the same sample, sequenced in a study of blood T cell repertoires in COVID-19. Produced via immunoSEQ multiplex PCR; TCRdb's table is partial and in-frame only. The sample lists roughly 480,000 clones, 89% occurring once. The sample taken for sequencing was peripheral blood. The receptors come from a man aged 18-30 years with COVID-19, enrolled during active disease.

J is TRBJ2-7 and V is TRBV27; TRBD1 aligns across 9 bases. This CDR3 contains 16 residues. Germline CDR1 and CDR2: MNHEY and SMNVEV (reference sequence). Trimming took 5 bases from V and 2 from J; bases not matched to a gene: 10. CDR3 sequence: CASSVTPGTGTYEQYF. The CDR3 nucleotides are TGTGCCAGCAGTGTGACCCCCGGGACAGGGACCTACGAGCAGTACTTC.

The rearrangement links TRBV2 to TRBJ2-2; 7 bases fit TRBD2. In germline, CDR1 is SNHLY, CDR2 FYNNEI. CDR3 length: 15 residues. The V segment lost 6 bases and the J segment 4 bases; nucleotides outside the gene matches: 8. The CDR3 loop is CASSTIGRATGELFF. The CDR3 DNA reads TGTGCCAGCAGCACTATTGGGAGGGCCACCGGGGAGCTGTTTTTT.

The chain has TRBV30 and TRBJ1-1; a weak D match, TRBD1 (5 bases). The CDR3 sequence is 13 residues long. Germline lookup yields CDR1 GTSNPN and CDR2 SVGIG (reference sequence). Trimming took off 2 bases at V and 3 bases at J, with 10 bases between the two ends. For the CDR3, the DNA is TGTGCCTGGAGTAAGGGGCTGGACACTGAAGCTTTCTTT. Protein sequence: CAWSKGLDTEAFF.

The V call is TRBV11-2, the J call TRBJ1-6, with TRBD1 as a possible D gene (5 bases). The CDR3 runs to 12 residues. CDR1 is SGHAT, CDR2 FQNNGV, per germline. Trimming shortened V by 3 bases and J by 12 bases, and 9 bases separated the two germline ends. CDR3: CASSFDSLPLHF. The CDR3 DNA sequence: TGTGCCAGCAGCTTCGACAGTTTACCCCTCCACTTT.

V and J are TRBV24-1 and TRBJ2-5; 8 nucleotides align to TRBD1. Looked up from germline, CDR1 is KGHDR and CDR2 is SFDVKD. The CDR3 sequence is 13 residues long. Trimming at V came to 5 bases and at J to 9 bases, leaving 7 bases not matched to a gene. DNA for the CDR3: TGTGCCACCAGTGCGTACAGGGGGGAACCCCAGTACTTC. Its translation: CATSAYRGEPQYF.

The rearrangement links TRBV6-1 to TRBJ2-7, with 8 bases that match TRBD1. Germline CDR1 and CDR2: MNHNS and SASEGT. V gave up 3 bases and J gave up 6 bases; unmatched junction bases: 1. The CDR3 has 12 amino acids. CDR3 region: CASSETGVEQYF. DNA of the CDR3: TGTGCCAGCAGTGAGACAGGGGTCGAGCAGTACTTC.

This sequence joins TRBV19 and TRBJ2-5; D is ambiguous. CDR3 length equals 13 residues. CDR1 LNHDA and CDR2 SQIVND come from the germline V gene (reference sequence). Trimming removed 3 bases at V and 2 bases at J, with 7 bases between. CDR3 nucleotide sequence: TGTGCCAGTAGTATGTCAATTCAAGAGACCCAGTACTTC. Protein: CASSMSIQETQYF.

The chain employs TRBV5-1 and TRBJ2-2; 8 nucleotides line up with TRBD2. The CDR3 totals 15 residues. Losses at the gene ends were 1 base for V and 5 bases for J; bases not matched to a gene: 4. In germline, CDR1 is SGHRS, CDR2 YFSETQ. Here the CDR3 DNA reads TGCGCCAGCAGCTTGAGAGCGGGAGCGACCGGGGAGCTGTTTTTT. Translating gives CASSLRAGATGELFF.

J is TRBJ1-1 and V is TRBV5-8; D is perhaps TRBD1 (5 bases). Per germline, CDR1 SGHTS and CDR2 YDEGEE. The V end lost 0 bases, the J end lost 8 bases, and 11 bases lay between the germline ends. CDR3 length: 13 amino acids. CDR3 nucleotide sequence: TGTGCCAGCAGCTTGGCCGGCGGGGCGGAAGCTTTCTTT. Translating gives CASSLAGGAEAFF. Combining the CDR3 with reference TRBV5-8 and TRBJ1-1 gives the whole variable domain EAGVTQSPTHLIKTRGQQATLRCSPISGHTSVYWYQQALGLGLQFLLWYDEGEERNRGNFPPRFSGRQFPNYSSELNVNALELEDSALYLCASSLAGGAEAFFGQGTRLTVV.

The chain couples TRBV5-8 to TRBJ2-3; D may be TRBD2 (7 bases). Germline loops: CDR1 SGHTS, CDR2 YDEGEE. Trimming left V 3 bases short and J 1 base short, with 15 bases between. The CDR3 loop spans 16 amino acids. CDR3 coding DNA: TGTGCCAGCAGCTCATTCGGGGGGCTGGGCACAGATACGCAGTATTTT. Protein: CASSSFGGLGTDTQYF.

This chain links TRBV7-6 with TRBJ1-5; a possible D gene is TRBD1 (5 bases). Germline V gene data show CDR1 as SGHVS and CDR2 as FNYEAQ. Trimming left V 6 bases short and J 11 bases short, with 23 bases between. The CDR3 runs 15 residues. The CDR3 DNA reads as TGTGCCAGCAGTTTCGCAGACAGCGGGGGTTACGCCCAGCATTTT. Protein sequence: CASSFADSGGYAQHF.

The CDR3 DNA reads as TGTGCCAGCAGCTCGGGACTTCGGGGATCACCCCTCCACTTT. Protein: CASSSGLRGSPLHF. The gene calls are TRBV11-3 and TRBJ1-6; tentatively, D is TRBD1 (5 bases). Trimming pared 4 bases from V and 10 bases from J, leaving 14 bases between. Germline CDR1 and CDR2: SGHNT and YENEEA. The CDR3 is made up of 14 amino acids. The variable domain in full, completed from reference TRBV11-3 and TRBJ1-6, reads EAGVVQSPRYKIIEKKQPVAFWCNPISGHNTLYWYLQNLGQGPELLIRYENEEAVDDSQLPKDRFSAERLKGVDSTLKIQPAELGDSAVYLCASSSGLRGSPLHFGNGTRLTVT.

This chain uses TRBV19 with TRBJ2-7; D may be TRBD2 (6 bases). CDR1 is LNHDA, CDR2 SQIVND, per germline (reference sequence). This CDR3 comprises 15 residues. V lost 3 bases, J lost 6 bases, and 18 bases lay in between. The CDR3 sequence is CASSIGTSFVGEQYF. The CDR3 coding sequence is TGTGCCAGTAGTATTGGGACTTCCTTTGTCGGCGAGCAGTACTTC.

V gene TRBV5-4 combines with J gene TRBJ2-1; TRBD2 matches 11 bases. V trimming: 4 bases; J trimming: 8 bases; junction bases outside the gene matches: 11. This CDR3 comprises 16 residues. The germline gives CDR1 SGHNT, CDR2 YYREEE (reference sequence). CDR3 in DNA: TGTGCCAGCAGCGAAAAACTAGCGGGGGCGGGCCATGAGCAGTTCTTC. It is translated as CASSEKLAGAGHEQFF. Full variable domain (missing parts from reference TRBV5-4 and TRBJ2-1): ETGVTQSPTHLIKTRGQQVTLRCSSQSGHNTVSWYQQALGQGPQFIFQYYREEENGRGNFPPRFSGLQFPNYSSELNVNALELDDSALYLCASSEKLAGAGHEQFFGPGTRLTVL.

This rearrangement joins TRBV10-3 to TRBJ1-6, with TRBD1 identical over 9 bases. Trimming took 0 bases from V and 13 from J; bases not matched to a gene: 7. CDR3 length: 15 residues. The germline gives CDR1 ENHRY, CDR2 SYGVKD. CDR3 nucleotides: TGTGCCATCAGTGAGTCGATGGACAGGGGTACTCCCCTCCACTTT. Translating it yields CAISESMDRGTPLHF.

J is TRBJ2-1 and V is TRBV18, with D possibly TRBD2 on 6 matching bases. The ends were cut back, 6 bases at V and 1 base at J, with 16 bases in the middle. The CDR3 extends over 16 amino acids. Germline V CDR1 and CDR2: KGHSH, LQKENI. CDR3 amino acids: CASSPTPGVSYNEQFF. The CDR3 coding sequence is TGTGCCAGCTCCCCAACCCCGGGGGTTTCCTACAATGAGCAGTTCTTC.

This chain connects TRBV3-1 (or the pseudogene TRBV3-2) to TRBJ2-1, with 10 bases lining up with TRBD1. V was pared by 5 bases and J by 4 bases, with 5 bases of the junction left unmatched. This CDR3 has 15 amino acids. Looked up from germline, CDR1 is LGHDT and CDR2 is YNNKEL (reference sequence). Written as DNA, the CDR3 is TGTGCCAGCAGCACCCGACAGGGGGCTTACAATGAGCAGTTCTTC. Translation: CASSTRQGAYNEQFF.

The chain links TRBV28 to TRBJ2-1; 16 bases agree with TRBD2. Germline V gives CDR1 MDHEN, CDR2 SYDVKM. This CDR3 has 15 residues. The V segment lost 4 bases and the J segment 13 bases; nucleotides outside the gene matches: 7. In DNA form, the CDR3 reads TGTGCCAGCAGTTCCCCCGGGACTAGCGGGAGGGATCAGTTCTTC. Its protein product is CASSSPGTSGRDQFF.

This clone was seen just once. This rearrangement joins TRBV12-3 or TRBV12-4 to TRBJ2-3, with D perhaps TRBD2 (6 bases). V was cut by 8 bases and J by 3 bases, with 12 bases left in between. This CDR3 region has 13 residues. The CDR3 is CASLREKTDTQYF. DNA of the CDR3: TGTGCCAGCTTACGGGAGAAGACAGATACGCAGTATTTT.

The chain has TRBV6-5 and TRBJ2-3, with 8 bases lining up with TRBD1. This CDR3 comprises 13 residues. Germline V CDR1 and CDR2: MNHEY, SVGAGI. Unmatched junction bases numbered 12, after V lost 5 bases and J lost 14 bases. CDR3 sequence (DNA): TGTGCCAGCAGTCAGGGGACAGGACGTCGGCGGTATTTT. It encodes CASSQGTGRRRYF.

The chain recombines TRBV3-1 (or the pseudogene TRBV3-2) with TRBJ2-3, with 16 bases aligning to TRBD2. CDR3 length: 17 amino acids. V was pared by 5 bases and J by 6 bases, with 8 bases of the junction left unmatched. Germline CDR1 and CDR2: LGHDT and YNNKEL (reference sequence). DNA for the CDR3: TGTGCCAGCAGCTCTGGGACTAGCGGGGGGGTCATTGATACGCAGTATTTT. Protein product: CASSSGTSGGVIDTQYF.

This clone was found once. The chain carries TRBV27 and TRBJ2-1, with D possibly TRBD2 on 5 matching bases. The CDR3 spans 11 residues. The germline V gene encodes CDR1 MNHEY and CDR2 SMNVEV (reference sequence). Trimming stripped 7 bases from V and 6 bases from J, with 7 bases between. The CDR3 loop reads CASMAGNEQFF. The CDR3 nucleotides read TGTGCCAGCATGGCGGGCAATGAGCAGTTCTTC.

The CDR3 coding sequence is TGCGCCAGCAGCTCAACGGGGGAATGGCACACTGAAGCTTTCTTT. It yields the protein CASSSTGEWHTEAFF. This chain links TRBV5-1 with TRBJ1-1; weak D call: TRBD1 (5 bases). CDR3 length: 15 amino acids. V gave up 3 bases and J gave up 3 bases, with 15 bases separating them. Germline V gives CDR1 SGHRS, CDR2 YFSETQ.

The V and J genes are TRBV20-1 and TRBJ2-7, with 12 bases matching TRBD1. Germline CDR1 DFQATT, CDR2 SNEGSKA (reference sequence). CDR3 length: 13 amino acids. Unmatched junction bases numbered 3, after V lost 3 bases and J lost 6 bases. As DNA, the CDR3 is TGCAGTGCTAGTGGGACAGGGGGCCGCGAGCAGTACTTC. Its translation: CSASGTGGREQYF.

The V gene is TRBV7-8, the J gene TRBJ1-5; 10 bases align to TRBD1. The V gene end was trimmed by 1 base and the J gene end by 4 bases; junction bases not matched to a gene: 1. The germline V gene encodes CDR1 SGHVS and CDR2 FQNEAQ. This CDR3 is 15 amino acids long. CDR3 protein: CASSLGTGGNQPQHF. CDR3 DNA sequence: TGTGCCAGCAGCTTAGGGACAGGGGGGAATCAGCCCCAGCATTTT.

The J gene is TRBJ1-3, the V gene TRBV6-5; D is ambiguous. Germline V gene lookup returns CDR1 MNHEY and CDR2 SVGAGI. This CDR3 has 15 amino acids. V was clipped by 6 bases and J by 0 bases, with 12 bases between them. This CDR3 reads CASRREIDSGNTIYF. The CDR3 nucleotides are TGTGCCAGCAGGAGGGAAATAGACTCTGGAAACACCATATATTTT.

The J gene is TRBJ2-2, the V gene TRBV6-5; a weak D match, TRBD2 (6 bases). CDR3 size: 13 residues. Trimming took off 4 bases at V and 5 bases at J, with 8 bases between the two ends. Germline values: CDR1 MNHEY, CDR2 SVGAGI. The CDR3 reads CASSFAGTGELFF. CDR3 nucleotide sequence: TGTGCCAGCAGTTTTGCGGGAACCGGGGAGCTGTTTTTT.

V and J are TRBV3-1 (or the pseudogene TRBV3-2) and TRBJ2-7; tentatively, D is TRBD2 (6 bases). There are 15 residues in the CDR3. Trimming left V 0 bases short and J 2 bases short, with 11 bases between. The germline gives CDR1 LGHDT, CDR2 YNNKEL (reference sequence). CDR3: CASSQDGGDAYEQYF. The CDR3 nucleotides are TGTGCCAGCAGCCAAGACGGCGGGGACGCCTACGAGCAGTACTTC.